The rows below give T cell receptor beta chains drawn from one sample of a study of cytomegalovirus exposure and HLA in healthy donors. Sequenced by immunoSEQ multiplex PCR; TCRdb stores in-frame clones only, minus some. Of 150,000 to 200,000 clones listed, around three quarters were seen once; the top ten hold more than 2%. The sequencing input was PBMCs. All receptors derive from a man aged 45-65 years in good health and CMV-seropositive. Each CDR3 is given without its conserved first and last residue. The order of the fields is V gene, J gene, D gene, CDR3 protein. A D gene is named only where the DNA matches it firmly.

>TRBV11-3|TRBJ2-3|-
ASSLVGDTQY
>TRBV5-1|TRBJ2-5|TRBD2
ASSSQRGGSETQY
>TRBV11-2|TRBJ2-7|-
ASARAGQALYEQY
>TRBV19|TRBJ2-1|TRBD1
ASSIGQGQGAAYNEQF
>TRBV2|TRBJ1-4|TRBD1
ASSEQGGTGGGKLF
>TRBV9|TRBJ2-7|-
ASSVGPSYEQY
>TRBV9|TRBJ1-6|TRBD1
ASSVTDRGYSPLH
>TRBV27|TRBJ1-4|TRBD1
ASSLRAPGQVEKLF
>TRBV5-8|TRBJ1-2|TRBD1
ASSRDRDYYGYT
>TRBV27|TRBJ2-7|TRBD2
ASSSTSGGEQY
>TRBV29-1|TRBJ1-2|TRBD1
SARDRGNYGYT
>TRBV28|TRBJ1-4|TRBD1
ASSVRQGASEKLF
>TRBV7-9|TRBJ1-4|TRBD1
ASRTGVGNEKLF
>TRBV19|TRBJ1-2|TRBD1
ASRIPRGTGDAGYT
>TRBV10-3|TRBJ2-2|TRBD2
AISDERGGTGELF
>TRBV27|TRBJ2-1|TRBD1
ASTRTGGPLSAYNEQF
>TRBV6-1|TRBJ1-1|TRBD1
ASSEQGGVTEAF
>TRBV5-1|TRBJ1-6|TRBD1
ASRWDRESSPLH
>TRBV5-1|TRBJ2-1|-
ASRRGGDEQF
>TRBV4-3|TRBJ1-1|-
AGDSRVNTEAF
>TRBV27|TRBJ2-7|TRBD2
ASSTTAIGRGYEQY
>TRBV7-9|TRBJ2-5|TRBD2
ASSLLAGLQTQY
>TRBV10-3|TRBJ2-7|-
AISESDSAYEQY
>TRBV2|TRBJ2-1|-
ANADRKAYNEQF
>TRBV14|TRBJ2-1|TRBD2
ASSQEAGSSYNEQF
>TRBV5-4|TRBJ1-6|-
ASSLTLLSSYNSPLH
>TRBV7-6|TRBJ1-2|-
ASSPRGLNYGYT
>TRBV19|TRBJ1-6|-
ASSTSRQNSPLH
>TRBV5-1|TRBJ2-6|-
ASSAWGPGSGANVLT
>TRBV4-3|TRBJ1-2|TRBD1
ASSQGDSAAFGYT
>TRBV18|TRBJ2-2|TRBD2
ASSPPGAGAYTGELF
>TRBV6-5|TRBJ1-3|-
ASSLLDNASGNTIY
>TRBV5-6|TRBJ2-4|TRBD1
ASSSTSGGVQAKNIQY
>TRBV7-2|TRBJ1-4|-
ATRVQVATNEKLF
>TRBV5-1|TRBJ2-7|TRBD1
ASSLDGQGGPNEQY
>TRBV5-1|TRBJ1-2|-
ASSEKSDIGFYGYT
>TRBV27|TRBJ2-2|TRBD2
ASSSGGGTGELF
>TRBV6-5|TRBJ2-1|-
ASSYEQGQWNEQF
>TRBV19|TRBJ1-5|-
ASSITSTSNQPQH
>TRBV7-2|TRBJ2-3|TRBD1
ASSPETGTATQY
>TRBV2|TRBJ1-1|-
ASRSSPGTEAF
>TRBV4-1|TRBJ1-2|-
ASSPITRGINAGYT
>TRBV29-1|TRBJ2-1|TRBD1
SVEVQGAYNEQF
>TRBV9|TRBJ1-6|-
ASSVGADYNSPLH
>TRBV7-9|TRBJ2-1|TRBD2
ASRASGGTSYNEQF